Described below is a single TCR beta chain sequence and its context. Its antigen remains unknown. Germline V gene sequence: CDR1 SGHRS, CDR2 YFSETQ. With 0 bases clipped from V and 4 bases from J, the junction kept 9 bases outside the gene matches. The CDR3 covers 16 residues. The sample is drawn from a study of post-analysis software for immune sequencing data. Overall study results and limits: Patients carried a handful of TRBV segments more frequently than controls did, and TRBV5-6, TRBV5-1 and TRBV20-1 were among them.

Incorporated into the TCR beta cDNA libraries were unique molecular identifiers, which served to reduce PCR and sequencing biases. MiXCR, applied by TCRdb to the PCR reads, yields one record per CDR3 protein. Of hundreds of thousands of distinct CDR3 sequences in the sample, 59% were seen once. This chain connects TRBV5-1 to TRBJ2-5; 7 nucleotides match TRBD1. The specimen sequenced was blood. The source of this sequence is a girl aged 2 to 9 with multiple sclerosis. The CDR3 sequence is CASSLVSRGKRETQYF. DNA for the CDR3: TGCGCCAGCAGCTTGGTTAGCAGGGGGAAGCGAGAGACCCAGTACTTC. The full variable domain, completed using reference TRBV5-1 and TRBJ2-5, is KAGVTQTPRYLIKTRGQQVTLSCSPISGHRSVSWYQQTPGQGLQFLFEYFSETQRNKGNFPGRFSGRQFSNSRSEMNVSTLELGDSALYLCASSLVSRGKRETQYFGPGTRLLVL.